This record concerns one T cell receptor (beta chain) sequence. The entry originates in a study of blood T cell repertoires in COVID-19. Overall study: Spain, Italy and the United States supplied samples that represented acute and convalescent COVID-19. Sources were T cells, B-cell-depleted T cells, or PBMCs; the material itself was cDNA or gDNA.

The V and J ends lost 3 bases and 0 bases, in that order; junction bases with no gene match: 5. The CDR3 contains 16 residues. CDR1 MDHEN and CDR2 SYDVKM come from the germline V gene. Authors' methods: Reference gene primer amplification gave estimated nucleated cell counts. Measured with immunoSEQ multiplex PCR; TCRdb has only the in-frame clones, and not every one. That table is the source of V, J and clone size, and D and trimming were worked out from the DNA. The sample yields roughly 30,000 clones, around 89% seen once. The sequence derives from a human donor in a cohort sampled during active COVID-19. The chain uses TRBV28 and TRBJ2-1; 7 bases fit TRBD1. Sequenced sample: peripheral blood. The CDR3 bases are TGTGCCAGCAGTTTGCCCCCAGGGGGCTCCTACAATGAGCAGTTCTTC. Translating it yields CASSLPPGGSYNEQFF.